Sequencing of this TCR beta chain was carried out in a study of T cell responses to AZD1222 COVID-19 vaccine. From germline, CDR1 is SEHNR and CDR2 FQNEAQ (reference sequence). The CDR3 contains 14 residues. The V segment lost 1 base and the J segment 13 bases; nucleotides outside the gene matches: 10. Here immunoSEQ multiplex PCR was the method, and the copy in TCRdb shows in-frame clones only, minus some. The data contain about 140,000 clones, about 93% of them singletons. The source material was peripheral blood, sampled 28 days after the second AZD1222 dose. This TCR was sampled from an adult who received the AZD1222 COVID-19 vaccine. V gene TRBV7-9 combines with J gene TRBJ1-3; 7 nucleotides agree with TRBD1. Here the CDR3 DNA reads TGTGCCAGCAGCTTAGTTGGACAACAGGGGAGAATATATTTT. Amino acid sequence: CASSLVGQQGRIYF.